The clone carrying this TCR beta chain was picked up a small number of times. This entry comes from a study of cytomegalovirus exposure and HLA in healthy donors. Germline V CDR1 and CDR2: SEHNR, FQNEAQ (reference sequence). The CDR3 contains 14 residues. V was clipped by 8 bases and J by 6 bases; unmatched bases: 5. The PCR had 60 Vbeta and 13 Jbeta primers. Clones were sequenced by immunoSEQ multiplex PCR, and TCRdb holds only the in-frame ones, with some missing. The sample includes under 200,000 clones, more than 75% of them seen just once. The source is a woman between 18 and 30 years old in good health and CMV-seronegative. The sample taken for sequencing was PBMCs. J is TRBJ2-3 and V is TRBV7-9; 13 nucleotides agree with TRBD2. CDR3 DNA sequence: TGTGCCAGCGGACTAGCGGGAGCCACCGATACGCAGTATTTT. Its protein is CASGLAGATDTQYF.